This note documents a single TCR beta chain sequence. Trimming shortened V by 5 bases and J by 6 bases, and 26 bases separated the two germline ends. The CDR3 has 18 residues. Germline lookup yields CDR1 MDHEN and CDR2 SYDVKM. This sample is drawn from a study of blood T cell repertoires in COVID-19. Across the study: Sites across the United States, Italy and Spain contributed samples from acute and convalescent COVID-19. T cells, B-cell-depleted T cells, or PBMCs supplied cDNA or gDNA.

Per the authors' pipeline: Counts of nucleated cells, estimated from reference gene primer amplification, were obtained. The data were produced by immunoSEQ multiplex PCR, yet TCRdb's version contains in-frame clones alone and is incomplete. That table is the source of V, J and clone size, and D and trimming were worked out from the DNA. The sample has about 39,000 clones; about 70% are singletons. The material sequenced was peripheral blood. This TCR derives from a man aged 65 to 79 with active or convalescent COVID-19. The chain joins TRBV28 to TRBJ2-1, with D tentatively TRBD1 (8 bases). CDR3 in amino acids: CASSPVRGGDRFLNEQFF. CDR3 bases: TGTGCCAGCAGTCCGGTTAGGGGGGGGGACAGGTTCCTCAATGAGCAGTTCTTC.